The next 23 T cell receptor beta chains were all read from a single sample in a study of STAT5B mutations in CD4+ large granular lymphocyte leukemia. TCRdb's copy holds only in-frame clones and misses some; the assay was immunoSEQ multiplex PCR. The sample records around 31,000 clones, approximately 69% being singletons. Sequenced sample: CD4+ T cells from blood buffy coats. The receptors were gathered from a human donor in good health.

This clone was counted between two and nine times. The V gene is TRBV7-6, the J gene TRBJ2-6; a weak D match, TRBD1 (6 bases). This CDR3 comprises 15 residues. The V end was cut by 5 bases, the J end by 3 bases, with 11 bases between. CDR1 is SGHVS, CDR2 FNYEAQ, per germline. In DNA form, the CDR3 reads TGTGCCAGCAGCCCCTACAGGGTTGGGGCCAACGTCCTGACTTTC. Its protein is CASSPYRVGANVLTF. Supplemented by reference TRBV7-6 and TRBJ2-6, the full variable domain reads GAGVSQSPRYKVTKRGQDVALRCDPISGHVSLYWYRQALGQGPEFLTYFNYEAQQDKSGLPNDRFSAERPEGSISTLTIQRTEQRDSAMYRCASSPYRVGANVLTFGAGSRLTVL.

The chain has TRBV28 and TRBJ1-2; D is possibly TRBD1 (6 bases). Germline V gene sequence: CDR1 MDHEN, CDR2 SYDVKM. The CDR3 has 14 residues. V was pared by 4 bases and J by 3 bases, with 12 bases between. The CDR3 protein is CASSSGVLHYGYTF. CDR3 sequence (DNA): TGTGCCAGCAGTTCAGGGGTGCTTCACTATGGCTACACCTTC.

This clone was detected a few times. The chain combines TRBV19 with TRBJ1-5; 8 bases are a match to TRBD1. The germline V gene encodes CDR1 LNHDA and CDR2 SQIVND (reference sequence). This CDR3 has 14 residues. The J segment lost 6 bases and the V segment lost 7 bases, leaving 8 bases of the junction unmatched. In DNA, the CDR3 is TGTGCCAGTAATTTCGGACAGGGCTCTCAGCCCCAGCATTTT. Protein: CASNFGQGSQPQHF.

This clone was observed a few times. The CDR3 bases are TGTGCCAGTAGTATAGGGGGGAACTATGGCTACACCTTC. This encodes CASSIGGNYGYTF. V usage is TRBV19 and J usage is TRBJ1-2; weak D call: TRBD1 (5 bases). Between the trimmed V and J ends, which lost 1 base and 2 bases, there was a span of 5 bases. Germline CDR1 LNHDA, CDR2 SQIVND (reference sequence). The CDR3 totals 13 residues.

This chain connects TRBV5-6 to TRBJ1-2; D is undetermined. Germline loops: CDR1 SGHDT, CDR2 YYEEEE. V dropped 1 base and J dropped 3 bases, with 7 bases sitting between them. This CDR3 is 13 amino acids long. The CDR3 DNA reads TGTGCCAGCAGCTTGATTTTCTACTATGGCTACACCTTC. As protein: CASSLIFYYGYTF. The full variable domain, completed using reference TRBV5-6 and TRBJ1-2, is DAGVTQSPTHLIKTRGQQVTLRCSPKSGHDTVSWYQQALGQGPQFIFQYYEEEERQRGNFPDRFSGHQFPNYSSELNVNALLLGDSALYLCASSLIFYYGYTFGSGTRLTVV.

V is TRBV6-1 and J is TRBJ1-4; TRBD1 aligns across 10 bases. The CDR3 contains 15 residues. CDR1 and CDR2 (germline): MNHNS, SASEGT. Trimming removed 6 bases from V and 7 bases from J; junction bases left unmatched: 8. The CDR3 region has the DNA TGTGCCAGCAGAGACAGGGGGCTGAGCGGTGAAAAACTGTTTTTT. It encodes CASRDRGLSGEKLFF.

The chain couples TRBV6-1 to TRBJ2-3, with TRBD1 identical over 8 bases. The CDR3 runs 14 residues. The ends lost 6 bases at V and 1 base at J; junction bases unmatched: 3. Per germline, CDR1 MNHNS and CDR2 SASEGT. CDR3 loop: CASRATGGTDTQYF. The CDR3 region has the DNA TGTGCCAGCAGAGCGACAGGGGGCACAGATACGCAGTATTTT.

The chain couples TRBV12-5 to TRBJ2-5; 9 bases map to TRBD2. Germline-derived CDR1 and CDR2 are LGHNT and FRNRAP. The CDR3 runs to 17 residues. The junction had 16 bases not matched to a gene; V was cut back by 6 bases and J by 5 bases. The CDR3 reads CASGNGRGGRAQETQYF. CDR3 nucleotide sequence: TGTGCTAGTGGCAACGGCCGAGGCGGGAGGGCCCAGGAGACCCAGTACTTC.

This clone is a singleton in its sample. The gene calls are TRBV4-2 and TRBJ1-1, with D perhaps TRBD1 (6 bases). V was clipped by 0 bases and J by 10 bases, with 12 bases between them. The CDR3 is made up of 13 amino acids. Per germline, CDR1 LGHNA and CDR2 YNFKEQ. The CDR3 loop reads CASSQDRGQSAFF. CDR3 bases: TGTGCCAGCAGCCAAGATCGAGGACAGTCAGCTTTCTTT.

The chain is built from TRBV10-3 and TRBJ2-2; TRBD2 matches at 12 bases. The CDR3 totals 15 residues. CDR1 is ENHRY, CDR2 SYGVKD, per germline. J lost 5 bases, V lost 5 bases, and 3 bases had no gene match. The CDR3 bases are TGTGCCATCAGTCTAGCGGGGGGGAGTACCGGGGAGCTGTTTTTT. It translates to CAISLAGGSTGELFF.

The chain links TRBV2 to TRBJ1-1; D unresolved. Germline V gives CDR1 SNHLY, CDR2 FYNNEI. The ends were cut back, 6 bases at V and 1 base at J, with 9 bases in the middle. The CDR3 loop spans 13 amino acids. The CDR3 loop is CASRVRGNTEAFF. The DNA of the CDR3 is TGTGCCAGCAGGGTGCGGGGGAACACTGAAGCTTTCTTT.

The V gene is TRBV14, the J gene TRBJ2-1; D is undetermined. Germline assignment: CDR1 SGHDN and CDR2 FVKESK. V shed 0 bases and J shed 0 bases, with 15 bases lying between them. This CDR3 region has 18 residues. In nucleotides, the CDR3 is TGTGCCAGCAGCCAAGATCAGTGGCGGTTGAGCTCCTACAATGAGCAGTTCTTC. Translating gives CASSQDQWRLSSYNEQFF. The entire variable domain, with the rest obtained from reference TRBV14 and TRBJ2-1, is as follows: EAGVTQFPSHSVIEKGQTVTLRCDPISGHDNLYWYRRVMGKEIKFLLHFVKESKQDESGMPNNRFLAERTGGTYSTLKVQPAELEDSGVYFCASSQDQWRLSSYNEQFFGPGTRLTVL.

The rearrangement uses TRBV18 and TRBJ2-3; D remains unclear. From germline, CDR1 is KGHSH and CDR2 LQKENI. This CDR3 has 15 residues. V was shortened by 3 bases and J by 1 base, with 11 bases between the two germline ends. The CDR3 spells CASSPSVTGTDTQYF. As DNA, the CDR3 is TGTGCCAGCTCACCGTCCGTGACCGGCACAGATACGCAGTATTTT.

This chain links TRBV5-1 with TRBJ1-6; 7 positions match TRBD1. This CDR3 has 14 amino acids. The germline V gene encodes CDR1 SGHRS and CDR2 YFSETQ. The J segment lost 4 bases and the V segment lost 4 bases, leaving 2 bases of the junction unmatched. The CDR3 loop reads CASSPGQYNSPLHF. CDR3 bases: TGCGCCAGCAGCCCGGGACAGTATAATTCACCCCTCCACTTT. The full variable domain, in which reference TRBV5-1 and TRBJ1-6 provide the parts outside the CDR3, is KAGVTQTPRYLIKTRGQQVTLSCSPISGHRSVSWYQQTPGQGLQFLFEYFSETQRNKGNFPGRFSGRQFSNSRSEMNVSTLELGDSALYLCASSPGQYNSPLHFGNGTRLTVT.

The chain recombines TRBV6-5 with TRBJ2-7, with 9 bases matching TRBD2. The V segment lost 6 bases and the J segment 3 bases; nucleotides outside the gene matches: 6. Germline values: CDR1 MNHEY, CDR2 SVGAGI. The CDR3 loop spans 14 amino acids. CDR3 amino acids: CASRPAGGSYEQYF. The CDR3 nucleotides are TGTGCCAGCAGGCCAGCGGGAGGAAGCTACGAGCAGTACTTC.

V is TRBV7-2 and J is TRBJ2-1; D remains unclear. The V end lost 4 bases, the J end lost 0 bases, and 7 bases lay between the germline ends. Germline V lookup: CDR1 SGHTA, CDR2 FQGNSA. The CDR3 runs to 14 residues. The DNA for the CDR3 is TGTGCCAGCAGCTCAGATCACTCCTACAATGAGCAGTTCTTC. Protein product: CASSSDHSYNEQFF.

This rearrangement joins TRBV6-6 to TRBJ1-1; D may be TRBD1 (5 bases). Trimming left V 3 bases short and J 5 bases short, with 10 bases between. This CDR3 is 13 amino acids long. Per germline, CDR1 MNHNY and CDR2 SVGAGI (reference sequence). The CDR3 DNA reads TGTGCCAGCAGTTATGGGGGTGGAACTGAAGCTTTCTTT. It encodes CASSYGGGTEAFF.

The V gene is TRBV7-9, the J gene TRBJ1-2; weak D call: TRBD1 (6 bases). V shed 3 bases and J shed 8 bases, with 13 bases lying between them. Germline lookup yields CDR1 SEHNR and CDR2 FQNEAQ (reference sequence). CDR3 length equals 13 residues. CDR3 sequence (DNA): TGTGCCAGCAGCTTTGGACAGTCGAGAGGCTACACCTTC. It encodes CASSFGQSRGYTF.

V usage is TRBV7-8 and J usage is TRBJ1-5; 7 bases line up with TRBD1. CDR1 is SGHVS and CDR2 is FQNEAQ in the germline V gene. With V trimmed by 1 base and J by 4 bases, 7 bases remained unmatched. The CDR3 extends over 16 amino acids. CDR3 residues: CASSLGSTGRNQPQHF. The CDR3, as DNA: TGTGCCAGCAGCTTAGGGTCGACAGGGAGAAATCAGCCCCAGCATTTT.

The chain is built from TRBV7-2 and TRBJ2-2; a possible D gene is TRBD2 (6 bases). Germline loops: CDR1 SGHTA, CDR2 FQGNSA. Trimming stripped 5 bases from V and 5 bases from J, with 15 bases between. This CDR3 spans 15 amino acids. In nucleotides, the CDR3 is TGTGCCAGCAGCCCCCTGGAGGGACGGACCGGGGAGCTGTTTTTT. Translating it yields CASSPLEGRTGELFF.

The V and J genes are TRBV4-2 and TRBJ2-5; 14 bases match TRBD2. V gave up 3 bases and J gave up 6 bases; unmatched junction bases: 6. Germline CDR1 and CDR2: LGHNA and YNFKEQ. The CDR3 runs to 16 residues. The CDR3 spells CASSQEGTSGSQTQYF. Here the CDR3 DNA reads TGTGCCAGCAGCCAGGAAGGGACTAGCGGGAGCCAGACCCAGTACTTC.

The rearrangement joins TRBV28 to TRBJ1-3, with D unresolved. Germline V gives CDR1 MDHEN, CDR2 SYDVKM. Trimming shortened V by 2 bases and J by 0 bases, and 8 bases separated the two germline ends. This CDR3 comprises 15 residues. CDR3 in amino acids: CASSLGGFSGNTIYF. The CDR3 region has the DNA TGTGCCAGCAGTTTAGGCGGATTCTCTGGAAACACCATATATTTT.

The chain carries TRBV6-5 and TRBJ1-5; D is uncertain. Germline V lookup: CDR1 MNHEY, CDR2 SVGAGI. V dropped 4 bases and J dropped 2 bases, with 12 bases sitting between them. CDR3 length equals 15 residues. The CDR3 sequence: CASSSRTTGNQPQHF. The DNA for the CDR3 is TGTGCCAGCAGTTCCCGCACGACGGGCAATCAGCCCCAGCATTTT.